This TCR beta chain was captured in a study of blood T cell repertoires in COVID-19. Looking at the study overall: Acute-phase and convalescent COVID-19 samples originated in the United States, Italy and Spain. Sources were T cells, B-cell-depleted T cells, or PBMCs; the material itself was cDNA or gDNA.

Under the authors' procedure: How many nucleated cells were present was estimated from reference gene primer amplification. Produced via immunoSEQ multiplex PCR; TCRdb's table is partial and in-frame only. For V, J and clone size, that table is used; D and trimming come from the DNA. The sample includes about 100,000 clones, less than 85% seen only once; the top ten take 15% to 20%. The CDR3 totals 15 residues. The V segment lost 4 bases and the J segment 5 bases; nucleotides outside the gene matches: 5. The V gene's germline CDR1 is SGHDT and CDR2 YYEEEE. J is TRBJ1-6 and V is TRBV5-6; 8 bases are shared with TRBD1. The sequence came from a woman aged 55-69 years with acute or convalescent COVID-19. Input material: peripheral blood. Here the CDR3 reads CASSRTGYNNSPLHF. Here the CDR3 DNA reads TGTGCCAGCAGCCGGACAGGGTACAATAATTCACCCCTCCACTTT.